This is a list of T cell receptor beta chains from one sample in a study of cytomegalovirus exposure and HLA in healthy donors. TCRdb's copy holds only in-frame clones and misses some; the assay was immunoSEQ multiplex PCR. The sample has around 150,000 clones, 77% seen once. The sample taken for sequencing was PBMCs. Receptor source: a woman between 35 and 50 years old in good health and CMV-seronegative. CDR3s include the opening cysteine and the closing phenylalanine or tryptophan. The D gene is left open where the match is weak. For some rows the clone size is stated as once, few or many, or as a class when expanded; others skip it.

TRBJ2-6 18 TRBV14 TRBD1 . CASSHRTGGTAGANVLTF TGTGCCAGCAGCCACCGGACAGGGGGGACAGCTGGGGCCAACGTCCTGACTTTC
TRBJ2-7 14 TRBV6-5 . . CASSYRQDVREQYF TGTGCCAGCAGTTACCGACAGGACGTCCGCGAGCAGTACTTC
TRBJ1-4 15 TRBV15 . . CATTLVRAPGEKLFF TGTGCCACCACCTTAGTGAGGGCACCGGGTGAAAAACTGTTTTTT
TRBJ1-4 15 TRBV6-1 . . CASRASGSTNEKLFF TGTGCCAGCAGAGCATCAGGGTCAACTAATGAAAAACTGTTTTTT
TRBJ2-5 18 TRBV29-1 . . CSVEEPQGRAVVERSQYF TGCAGCGTTGAAGAGCCTCAGGGGAGGGCGGTTGTAGAGAGGTCTCAGTACTTC
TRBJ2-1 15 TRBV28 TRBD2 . CARKFLAGRYNEQFF TGTGCCAGGAAATTCTTAGCGGGTCGATACAATGAGCAGTTCTTC
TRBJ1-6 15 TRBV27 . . CASSLRQAYDSPLHF TGTGCCAGCAGTTTACGACAGGCGTATGATTCACCCCTCCACTTT
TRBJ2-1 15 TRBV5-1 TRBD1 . CASSFWDRGQDEQFF TGCGCCAGCAGTTTCTGGGACAGGGGACAGGATGAGCAGTTCTTC
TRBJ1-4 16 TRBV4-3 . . CASSQDFQGTNEKLFF TGCGCCAGCAGCCAAGATTTCCAGGGGACGAATGAAAAACTGTTTTTT
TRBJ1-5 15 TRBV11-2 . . CASSLRLEGNQPQHF TGTGCCAGCAGCTTAAGGTTGGAGGGCAATCAGCCCCAGCATTTT
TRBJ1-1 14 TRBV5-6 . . CASSFMRMNTEAFF TGTGCCAGCAGCTTCATGAGGATGAACACTGAAGCTTTCTTT
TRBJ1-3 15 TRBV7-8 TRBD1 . CASSFLGQPGNTIYF TGTGCCAGCAGCTTCCTGGGACAGCCTGGAAACACCATATATTTT
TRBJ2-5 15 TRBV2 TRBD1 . CASRTGTGGRETQYF TGTGCCAGCAGAACCGGGACAGGGGGGAGAGAGACCCAGTACTTC
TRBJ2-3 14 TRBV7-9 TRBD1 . CASSLQGATDTQYF TGTGCCAGCAGCTTACAGGGGGCCACAGATACGCAGTATTTT
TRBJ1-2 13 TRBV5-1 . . CASSPQDSYGYTF TGCGCCAGCAGCCCTCAGGACTCGTATGGCTACACCTTC
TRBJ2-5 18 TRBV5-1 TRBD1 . CASSNLNTGTGIGETQYF TGCGCCAGCAGCAATCTCAATACCGGGACAGGGATAGGAGAGACCCAGTACTTC
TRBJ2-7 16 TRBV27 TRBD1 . CASSLLYLGTGREQYF TGTGCCAGCAGTTTATTGTACCTCGGGACAGGTCGTGAGCAGTACTTC
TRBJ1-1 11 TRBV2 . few CASSPPGRAFF TGTGCCAGCAGCCCCCCAGGTCGGGCTTTCTTT
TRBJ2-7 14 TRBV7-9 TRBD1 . CASSARDSPYEQYF TGTGCCAGCAGCGCGAGGGACAGCCCCTACGAGCAGTACTTC
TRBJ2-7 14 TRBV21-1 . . CASRRLAGGYEQYF TGTGCCAGCAGAAGACTAGCGGGGGGGTACGAGCAGTACTTC
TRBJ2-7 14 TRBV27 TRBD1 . CASGSNGQGYEQYF TGTGCCAGCGGCTCGAACGGACAGGGCTACGAGCAGTACTTC
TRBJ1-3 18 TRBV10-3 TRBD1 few CAISGRDRLILSGNTIYF TGTGCCATCAGTGGCAGGGACAGGCTTATTCTCTCTGGAAACACCATATATTTT
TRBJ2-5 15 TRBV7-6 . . CASSLGGGAKETQYF TGTGCCAGCAGCTTAGGAGGGGGGGCTAAAGAGACCCAGTACTTC
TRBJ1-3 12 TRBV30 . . CAWNAGGNTIYF TGTGCCTGGAACGCGGGTGGAAACACCATATATTTT
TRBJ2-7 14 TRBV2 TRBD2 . CASIRGLPGDEQYF TGTGCCAGCATCCGGGGACTACCTGGCGACGAGCAGTACTTC
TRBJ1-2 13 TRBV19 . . CASSITQGYGYTF TGTGCCAGTAGTATCACCCAGGGGTATGGCTACACCTTC